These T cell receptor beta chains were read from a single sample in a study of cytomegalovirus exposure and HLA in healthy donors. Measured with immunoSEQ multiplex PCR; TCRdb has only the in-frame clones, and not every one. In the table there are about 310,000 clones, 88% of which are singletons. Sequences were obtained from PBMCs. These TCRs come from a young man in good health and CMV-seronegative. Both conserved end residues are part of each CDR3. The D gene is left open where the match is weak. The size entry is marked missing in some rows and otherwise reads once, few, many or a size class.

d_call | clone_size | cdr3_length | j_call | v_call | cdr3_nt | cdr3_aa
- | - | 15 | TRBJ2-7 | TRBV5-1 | TGCGCCAGCAGCTTACAGGGTTTGGATCTAAACGAGCAGTACTTC | CASSLQGLDLNEQYF
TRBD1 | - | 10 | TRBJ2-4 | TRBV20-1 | TGCAGTGCTAGCGCGGACAGGATGTACTTC | CSASADRMYF
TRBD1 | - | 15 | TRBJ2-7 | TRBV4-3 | TGCGCCAGCAGCCAAGATAGGGGACAGGGCCACGAGCAGTACTTC | CASSQDRGQGHEQYF
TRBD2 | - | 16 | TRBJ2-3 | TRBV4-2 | TGTGCCAGCAGCCAAGGGCGGACTAGCGGGGTCCGCGCGCAGTATTTT | CASSQGRTSGVRAQYF
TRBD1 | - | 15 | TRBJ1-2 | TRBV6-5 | TGTGCCAGCAGTACCCGGGACAGGACTCCCTATGGCTACACCTTC | CASSTRDRTPYGYTF
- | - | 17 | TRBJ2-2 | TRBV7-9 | TGTGCCAGCAGCTTAGCGGTGACTAGGGAGAACACCGGGGAGCTGTTTTTT | CASSLAVTRENTGELFF
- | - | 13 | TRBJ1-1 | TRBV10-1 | TGCGCCAGCAGCCCGGGACAGAACACTGAAGCTTTCTTT | CASSPGQNTEAFF
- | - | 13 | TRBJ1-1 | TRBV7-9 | TGTGCCAGCAGCTTCGACATCAACACTGAAGCTTTCTTT | CASSFDINTEAFF
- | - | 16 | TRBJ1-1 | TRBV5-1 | TGCGCCAGCAGCTTGTGGGCAGGCAGCCCGAACACTGAAGCTTTCTTT | CASSLWAGSPNTEAFF
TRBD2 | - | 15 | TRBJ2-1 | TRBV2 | TGTGCCAGCAGATTAGCGGGTCCCTCCTACAATGAGCAGTTCTTC | CASRLAGPSYNEQFF
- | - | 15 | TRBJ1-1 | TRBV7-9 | TGTGCCAGCAGCTTAGCTGTCCAGGGTGGTACTGAAGCTTTCTTT | CASSLAVQGGTEAFF
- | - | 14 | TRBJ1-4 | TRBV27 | TGTGCCAGCAGTTCCGGAACGGGGGGTGAAAAACTGTTTTTT | CASSSGTGGEKLFF
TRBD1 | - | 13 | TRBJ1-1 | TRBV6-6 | TGTGCCAGCACTCACTGGGACAGGGAGAAAGCTTTCTTT | CASTHWDREKAFF
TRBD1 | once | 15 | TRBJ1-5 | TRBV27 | TGTGCCAGCAGCCCAAGGGACAGGGCTTATCAGCCCCAGCATTTT | CASSPRDRAYQPQHF
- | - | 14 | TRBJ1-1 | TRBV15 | TGTGCCACCAGAATGGGCTACTTGAACACTGAAGCTTTCTTT | CATRMGYLNTEAFF
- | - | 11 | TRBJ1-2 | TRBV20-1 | TGCAGTGCCCCTACCGGACAGGGCTACACCTTC | CSAPTGQGYTF
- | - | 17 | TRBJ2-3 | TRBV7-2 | TGTGCCAGCACCCCCCGGAGAACAACTACTAGCACAGATACGCAGTATTTT | CASTPRRTTTSTDTQYF
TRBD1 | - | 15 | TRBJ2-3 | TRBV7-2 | TGTGCCAGCAGGCTGGGGACAGGGAGCACAGATACGCAGTATTTT | CASRLGTGSTDTQYF
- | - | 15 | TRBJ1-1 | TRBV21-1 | TGTGCCAGCAGCAATAGAATCCTATTGAACACTGAAGCTTTCTTT | CASSNRILLNTEAFF
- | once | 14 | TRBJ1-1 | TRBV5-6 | TGTGCCAGCAGGCCTAGACTGATGAACACTGAAGCTTTCTTT | CASRPRLMNTEAFF
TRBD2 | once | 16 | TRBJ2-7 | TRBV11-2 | TGTGCCAGCAGCCAAAGAGCTGGGACTAGAGGGTCCGAGCAGTACTTC | CASSQRAGTRGSEQYF
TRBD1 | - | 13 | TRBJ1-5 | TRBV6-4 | TGTGCCAGCGGGACAGGGATCGGTCAGCCCCAGCATTTT | CASGTGIGQPQHF
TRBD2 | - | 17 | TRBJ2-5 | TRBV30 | TGTGCCTGGAGTGCCCAATACCTGTCTAGCGGGGGGGAGACCCAGTACTTC | CAWSAQYLSSGGETQYF
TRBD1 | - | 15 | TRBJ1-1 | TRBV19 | TGTGCCAGTAGTTTCGGGACAGGGGTGAACACTGAAGCTTTCTTT | CASSFGTGVNTEAFF
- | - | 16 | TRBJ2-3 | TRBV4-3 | TGCGCCAGCAGCCAAGATTACTCCGGGGAAACAGATACGCAGTATTTT | CASSQDYSGETDTQYF
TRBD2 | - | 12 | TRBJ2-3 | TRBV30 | TGTGCGACTAGCGGGGACACAGATACGCAGTATTTT | CATSGDTDTQYF
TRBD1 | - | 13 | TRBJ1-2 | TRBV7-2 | TGTGCCAGCAGCCCCGGGACAGGGGCCCGGTACACCTTC | CASSPGTGARYTF
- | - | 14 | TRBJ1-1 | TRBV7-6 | TGTGCCAGCAGCTTAGGGGGCCCTAACACTGAAGCTTTCTTT | CASSLGGPNTEAFF
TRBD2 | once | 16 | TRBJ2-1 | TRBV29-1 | TGCAGCGTTGAGGGAGGGACGGATAGTTCCTACAATGAGCAGTTCTTC | CSVEGGTDSSYNEQFF
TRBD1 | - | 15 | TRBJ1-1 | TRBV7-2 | TGTGCCAGCAGCGCCGACAGGGGAGTGAACACTGAAGCTTTCTTT | CASSADRGVNTEAFF
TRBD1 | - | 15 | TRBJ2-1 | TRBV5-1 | TGCGCCAGCAGCTTGGGTCAGGGGGCCTACAATGAGCAGTTCTTC | CASSLGQGAYNEQFF